One and the same sample provided the 14 T cell receptor beta chains below, sequenced in a study of shared clonotypes between healthy human individuals. Profiling relied on immunoSEQ multiplex PCR, and the TCRdb table lists in-frame clones only, not all of them. Here the sample spans about 79,000 clones, around 57% being singletons. Input material: memory CD8+ T cells sorted from blood. Subset reported: CD45RO+ cells pooled with CCR7-negative TemRA cells. All receptors come from a man aged 25-45 years in good health.

This chain links TRBV5-6 with TRBJ2-7, with a possible D match to TRBD2 (6 bases). This CDR3 is 15 amino acids long. Germline CDR1 and CDR2: SGHDT and YYEEEE. Trimming removed 4 bases at V and 5 bases at J, with 19 bases between. CDR3 sequence (DNA): TGTGCCAGCAGCCACCGGGACTCAGACCGTGACGAGCAGTACTTC. Its protein product is CASSHRDSDRDEQYF.

The chain links TRBV5-6 to TRBJ2-3; D gene unclear. This CDR3 has 12 residues. V shed 4 bases and J shed 3 bases, with 6 bases lying between them. Germline CDR1 reads SGHDT; CDR2 reads YYEEEE. As DNA, the CDR3 is TGTGCCAGCAGCCAAAGGACAGATACGCAGTATTTT. This sequence encodes CASSQRTDTQYF.

This chain uses TRBV7-9 with TRBJ1-5, with 7 positions matching TRBD1. This CDR3 comprises 14 residues. CDR1 SEHNR and CDR2 FQNEAQ come from the germline V gene (reference sequence). Trimming at V came to 5 bases and at J to 5 bases, leaving 6 bases not matched to a gene. Here the CDR3 DNA reads TGTGCCAGCAGCCCCGCCAGGGGGGATCAGCCCCAGCATTTT. Translation gives CASSPARGDQPQHF. The whole variable domain, remainder taken from reference TRBV7-9 and TRBJ1-5, is DTGVSQNPRHKITKRGQNVTFRCDPISEHNRLYWYRQTLGQGPEFLTYFQNEAQLEKSRLLSDRFSAERPKGSFSTLEIQRTEQGDSAMYLCASSPARGDQPQHFGDGTRLSIL.

In this sample, this clone turned up a few times. V and J are TRBV7-2 and TRBJ2-5; D gene unclear. The germline CDR1 and CDR2 sequences are SGHTA and FQGNSA. V lost 1 base and J 3 bases, leaving 9 bases between the germline ends. The CDR3 totals 14 residues. CDR3 sequence: CASSLVLSEETQYF. CDR3 DNA sequence: TGTGCCAGCAGCTTAGTATTATCGGAAGAGACCCAGTACTTC.

This chain connects TRBV7-3 to TRBJ2-3; no clear D gene. The ends were cut back, 6 bases at V and 1 base at J, with 11 bases in the middle. The CDR3 runs 14 residues. Germline V gives CDR1 SGHTA, CDR2 FQGTGA. In DNA, the CDR3 is TGTGCCAGCAGTTCCCTCGGAGGCACAGATACGCAGTATTTT. Translated: CASSSLGGTDTQYF.

In DNA, the CDR3 is TGTGCCAGCAGCCCCAGTCCCCTGGGTGTCGGCACCGGGGAGCTGTTTTTT. It translates to CASSPSPLGVGTGELFF. The chain couples TRBV7-2 to TRBJ2-2; D is undetermined. The CDR3 is 17 amino acids. V was pared by 5 bases and J by 4 bases, with 20 bases between. In germline, CDR1 is SGHTA, CDR2 FQGNSA. The entire variable domain, with the rest obtained from reference TRBV7-2 and TRBJ2-2, is as follows: GAGVSQSPSNKVTEKGKDVELRCDPISGHTALYWYRQSLGQGLEFLIYFQGNSAPDKSGLPSDRFSAERTGGSVSTLTIQRTQQEDSAVYLCASSPSPLGVGTGELFFGEGSRLTVL.

The rearrangement links TRBV29-1 to TRBJ1-2; D perhaps matches TRBD1 (6 bases). Trimming cost V 4 bases and J 6 bases, with 15 bases left between them. The CDR3 runs 13 residues. Germline assignment: CDR1 SQVTM and CDR2 ANQGSEA. For the CDR3, the DNA is TGCAGCGTTGTTGGCAGGGGAGGAAATGGCTACACCTTC. The encoded protein is CSVVGRGGNGYTF.

This clone came up a few times. A far larger clone is only one base removed, so a read error is likely. The rearrangement links TRBV6-4 to TRBJ2-3, with 10 nucleotides matching TRBD2. The V and J ends lost 5 bases and 0 bases, in that order; junction bases with no gene match: 2. The germline CDR1 and CDR2 sequences are MRHNA and SNTAGT. The CDR3 covers 15 residues. CDR3 residues: CASSKTSGSTDTQYF. Here the CDR3 DNA reads TGTGCCAGCAGTAAGACTAGCGGGAGCACAGATACGCAGTATTTT.

This clone was observed once. This sequence joins TRBV25-1 and TRBJ2-7, with D unresolved. V gave up 5 bases and J gave up 3 bases, with 8 bases separating them. Germline V gene data show CDR1 as MGHDK and CDR2 as SYGVNS. The CDR3 consists of 12 residues. As DNA, the CDR3 is TGTGCCAGCAGTTTGGTGGGCTACGAGCAGTACTTC. Translating it yields CASSLVGYEQYF.

V gene TRBV11-2 combines with J gene TRBJ1-1; D uncertain. The V and J ends lost 5 bases and 0 bases respectively, with 13 bases between them. CDR3 length: 15 residues. Germline lookup yields CDR1 SGHAT and CDR2 FQNNGV. This CDR3 reads CASSANTVVNTEAFF. CDR3 bases: TGTGCCAGCAGCGCAAACACGGTGGTGAACACTGAAGCTTTCTTT.

This clone was seen a few times. The chain uses TRBV5-6 and TRBJ2-1; D is perhaps TRBD1 (5 bases). The CDR3 runs 11 residues. Trimming removed 4 bases at V and 10 bases at J, with 9 bases between. From germline, CDR1 is SGHDT and CDR2 YYEEEE. CDR3 loop: CASSNRMEQFF. Written as DNA, the CDR3 is TGTGCCAGCAGCAACAGGATGGAGCAGTTCTTC.

The table lists this clone with many counts. This chain uses TRBV5-1 with TRBJ1-3; D possibly corresponds to TRBD1 (5 bases). Germline V CDR1 and CDR2: SGHRS, YFSETQ. There are 14 residues in the CDR3. V shed 8 bases and J shed 2 bases, with 14 bases lying between them. CDR3 nucleotide sequence: TGCGCCAGGGATCAGGGAGGGGCTGGAAACACCATATATTTT. Amino acid sequence: CARDQGGAGNTIYF.

The chain carries TRBV5-6 and TRBJ1-2; D possibly corresponds to TRBD1 (6 bases). CDR1 is SGHDT, CDR2 YYEEEE, per germline. The CDR3 runs 16 residues. The V end was cut by 6 bases, the J end by 5 bases, with 23 bases between. CDR3 sequence: CASNQEQGPASYGYTF. In DNA form, the CDR3 reads TGTGCCAGCAACCAAGAACAGGGACCCGCTTCTTATGGCTACACCTTC.

This clone was seen many times. The chain joins TRBV6-5 to TRBJ2-7; 9 nucleotides align to TRBD2. The CDR3 sequence is 10 residues long. The V gene's germline CDR1 is MNHEY and CDR2 SVGAGI. CDR3: CSSGRYEQYF. The CDR3 DNA follows: TGTAGTAGCGGGAGATACGAGCAGTACTTC.